This TCR beta chain is drawn from a study of cytomegalovirus exposure and HLA in healthy donors. Primers: 60 Vbeta forward and 13 Jbeta reverse. Some clones are missing from TCRdb's copy, which holds only in-frame ones; the method was immunoSEQ multiplex PCR. The profile covers approximately 170,000 clones, with around 80% appearing a single time and roughly 2% taken by the ten largest. Trimming removed 3 bases from V and 10 bases from J; junction bases left unmatched: 6. CDR3 length: 14 residues. Germline V gives CDR1 SGDLS, CDR2 YYNGEE. The chain uses TRBV9 and TRBJ2-1, with TRBD2 matching over 11 bases. This TCR derives from a human donor in good health. Sequenced: PBMCs. CDR3 coding DNA: TGTGCCAGCAGCGCTAGCGGGGGGAGCGGGGAGCAGTTCTTC. It yields the protein CASSASGGSGEQFF.